Listed below are T cell receptor beta chains from one sample, sequenced in a study of T-cell memory formation after mild COVID-19. TCRdb analysed the 5' RACE reads with MiXCR anew, one entry per CDR3 protein. The repertoire holds roughly 180,000 distinct CDR3 sequences, 15% to 20% seen once, with 3.5% to 5% in the top ten. The sequencing input was PBMCs or a T cell subset sorted from them (not recorded which). These receptors originate from a man younger than 35 who had mild COVID-19 (a few samples of this study predate the infection). Cell type and time point are not known. Both conserved end residues are part of each CDR3. The D gene is left open where the match is weak. Only part of the rows carry a size: once, few, many, or a class if the clone is expanded.

J,size,V,D,CDR3,DNA
TRBJ1-5,.,TRBV4-3,.,CASSQARDQPQHF,TGCGCCAGCAGCCAAGCAAGGGACCAGCCCCAGCATTTT
TRBJ2-3,few,TRBV29-1,.,CSVEPRLGPPAQYF,TGCAGCGTTGAACCGCGGCTCGGGCCCCCGGCGCAGTATTTT
TRBJ2-2,few,TRBV20-1,.,CSAGQPLGTTTGELFF,TGCAGTGCTGGACAGCCCCTAGGCACTACCACCGGGGAGCTGTTTTTT
TRBJ1-1,few,TRBV7-2,.,CASSPFDPPSAFF,TGTGCCAGCAGCCCTTTTGACCCCCCATCGGCTTTCTTT
TRBJ1-6,few,TRBV12-3/TRBV12-4,.,CASSLTRGYPLHF,TGTGCCAGCAGTTTAACTCGGGGGTACCCCCTCCACTTT
TRBJ2-1,many,TRBV5-1,TRBD2,CASSTTSGAYNEQFF,TGCGCCAGCAGCACGACTAGCGGGGCCTACAATGAGCAGTTCTTC
TRBJ1-2,.,TRBV6-5,TRBD1,CASSYSRIRQGTYGYTF,TGTGCCAGCAGTTACTCGAGGATTAGACAGGGAACCTATGGCTACACCTTC
TRBJ1-1,medium-sized,TRBV7-8,TRBD1,CASSLKRDRGRTEAFF,TGTGCCAGCAGCTTAAAGAGGGACAGGGGACGCACTGAAGCTTTCTTT
TRBJ1-6,.,TRBV7-2,.,CASSRGRNSYNSPLHF,TGTGCCAGCAGTCGGGGCAGGAACTCCTATAATTCACCCCTCCACTTT
TRBJ2-3,few,TRBV7-8,.,CASSRRQFSTDTQYF,TGTGCCAGCAGTCGCCGACAGTTTAGCACAGATACGCAGTATTTT
TRBJ1-5,.,TRBV19,.,CASRFRGRYSNQPQHF,TGTGCCAGTAGATTCAGGGGACGGTATAGCAATCAGCCCCAGCATTTT
TRBJ1-5,few,TRBV6-2/TRBV6-3,.,CASSPPRPSPKPQHF,TGTGCCAGCAGTCCTCCGAGGCCCTCCCCTAAGCCCCAGCATTTT
TRBJ1-5,.,TRBV6-1,.,CASSEVQNQPQHF,TGTGCCAGCAGTGAAGTGCAGAATCAGCCCCAGCATTTT
TRBJ1-4,.,TRBV20-1,.,CSAPRGQGATNEKLFF,TGCAGTGCCCCACGGGGTCAGGGAGCAACTAATGAAAAACTGTTTTTT
TRBJ2-5,.,TRBV19,.,CASSITTGPQETQYF,TGTGCCAGTAGTATAACTACAGGACCCCAAGAGACCCAGTACTTC
TRBJ1-1,.,TRBV7-8,.,CASRQAANTEAFF,TGTGCCAGCAGGCAGGCCGCGAACACTGAAGCTTTCTTT
TRBJ2-3,few,TRBV5-5,.,CASSQGGNTDTQYF,TGTGCCAGCAGCCAGGGGGGAAACACAGATACGCAGTATTTT
TRBJ2-2,.,TRBV24-1,.,CATSGIRENTGELFF,TGTGCCACCAGTGGTATAAGGGAGAACACCGGGGAGCTGTTTTTT
TRBJ2-1,.,TRBV6-2/TRBV6-3,TRBD2,CASSYSAGGHNEQFF,TGTGCCAGCAGTTATTCAGCGGGGGGCCACAATGAGCAGTTCTTC
TRBJ2-5,.,TRBV4-1,TRBD2,CASSLGLAGGQTQYF,TGCGCCAGCAGCCTCGGGCTAGCGGGGGGACAGACCCAGTACTTC
TRBJ2-1,few,TRBV12-3/TRBV12-4,.,CASTLRTMQGAYNEQFF,TGTGCCAGCACCCTAAGGACAATGCAGGGCGCATACAATGAGCAGTTCTTC
TRBJ1-5,.,TRBV2,.,CASRGGAGQPQHF,TGTGCCAGCCGGGGGGGGGCGGGTCAGCCCCAGCATTTT